The sequence of this T cell receptor beta chain was determined in a study of T cell responses to AZD1222 COVID-19 vaccine listed by TCRdb under 2021. Background for the entire study: AZD1222 recipients given second doses at about 4 weeks or at about 12 weeks were pooled, since spike-specific TCR depth and breadth were not found to differ between the two schedules. A total of under 250 trial participants underwent TCR sequencing, of whom about 200 had received two doses of AZD1222 and some 25 had received two doses of the MenACWY control vaccine. Enrollment into the trials was organized by age into subgroups of 18-55, 56-69 and 70-plus years, and those subgroups contained roughly 150, 30 and 60 TCR-sequenced participants, respectively.

In light of the paper, this sample's time point label describes: baseline before first vaccination. The vaccinee samples were drawn from two UK trials, COV001 and COV002, one of which was a single-blind randomized controlled phase 2/3 trial testing AZD1222 (ChAdOx1 nCoV-19) in healthy adults. For TCRbeta chain sequencing, PBMC samples were collected from trial participants at day 0 and at day 28 after the second dose. The CDR3 regions of human TCRbeta chains were analyzed by immunosequencing. Per the original workflow: Repertoire TCRs were matched against a reference library of SARS-CoV-2-specific TCRs generated with the MIRA antigen-specificity platform. Breadth was defined as the fraction of unique TCRs that were SARS-CoV-2-associated, and depth was defined as the fraction of total T cells that were SARS-CoV-2-associated. Using the MIRA data, every spike-specific TCR was mapped to the spike region that the TCR reacted to and assigned to either a CD4 or a CD8 class. Log10-transformed breadth and depth values were compared by one-way ANOVA with Sidak's multiple comparisons tests. TCRdb's version of the immuneACCESS table is confined to in-frame rearrangements and falls short of the full clone set. An unresolved V gene accounts for under half of the shortfall where checked; the remainder is of unknown origin. That table supplies the V and J calls and clone size; D and trimming were determined from the DNA. The sample includes 150,000 to 160,000 clones, with 88% observed a single time. Around 3% of the sample goes to the ten largest clones.

At the junction V is shortened by 2 bases and J by 5 bases, with 8 bases in between. The CDR3 starts with the cysteine, ends with the phenylalanine, and has 13 residues. Of all the DNA, just the CDR3 is kept, 39 bases in frame from base 1. CDR1 and CDR2 were assigned from the germline V gene as SGHTA and FQGNSA. With regard to this clone: Its antigen is still unknown. Base qualities are missing; no much larger clone stands one base away.

Findings and caveats that apply to the study as a whole: Epitopes outside the regions mutated in the B.1.351 and B.1.1.7 variants were reportedly recognized by nearly half of the unique spike-specific TCRs. In the small 56-69-year group, the increase in depth fell short of significance, most likely because of low power. Vaccine-associated CD4 TCRs spanned the whole spike protein, with dominant responses in regions 160-218 and 743-854. Because no day 14 peak-response samples were available, repertoires were characterized only after the peak T cell response. Conclusions about previously exposed vaccinees are limited, since just six AZD1222 recipients were seropositive for SARS-CoV-2 at baseline. Participants were mostly white British, with more females than males. The authors suggested clonal diversity may have been underestimated. A significant rise in spike-specific TCR breadth and depth was observed after two AZD1222 doses relative to day 0 and relative to MenACWY recipients.

The chain links TRBV7-2 with TRBJ2-3; matching of 5 bases hints at TRBD2 as the D gene. The source was peripheral blood, collected on day 0 of AZD1222 vaccination. The receptor's source is an adult in good health. The nucleotide sequence is given as TGTGCCAGCAGCTTATCGAGCGGAGATACGCAGTATTTT. Its amino acids are CASSLSSGDTQYF.